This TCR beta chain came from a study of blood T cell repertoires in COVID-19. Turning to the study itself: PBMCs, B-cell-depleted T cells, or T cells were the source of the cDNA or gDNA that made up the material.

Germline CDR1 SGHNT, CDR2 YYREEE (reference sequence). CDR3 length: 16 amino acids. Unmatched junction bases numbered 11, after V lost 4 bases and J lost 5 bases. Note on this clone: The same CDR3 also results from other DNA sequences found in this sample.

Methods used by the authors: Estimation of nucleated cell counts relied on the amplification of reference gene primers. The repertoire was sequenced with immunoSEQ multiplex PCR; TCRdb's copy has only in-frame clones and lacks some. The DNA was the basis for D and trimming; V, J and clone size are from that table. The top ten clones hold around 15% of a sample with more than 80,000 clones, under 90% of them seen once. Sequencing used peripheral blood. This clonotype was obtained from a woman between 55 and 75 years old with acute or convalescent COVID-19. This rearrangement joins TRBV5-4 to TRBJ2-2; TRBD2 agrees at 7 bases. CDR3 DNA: TGTGCCAGCAGCGCCAGGACGGGGGGAAAGACCGGGGAGCTGTTTTTT. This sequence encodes CASSARTGGKTGELFF.